This TCR beta chain is drawn from a study of radiation and T cells in renal cell carcinoma. Profiled with immunoSEQ multiplex PCR; TCRdb holds only in-frame clones, not every one. The table lists around 160,000 clones, roughly nine tenths of them singletons, with around 4.1% in the top ten. Time point denoted: baseline pretreatment blood. Treatment here: 15 Gy SBRT to primary tumor, nephrectomy 4 weeks later. Comments on this clone: No antigen is known for it.

This CDR3 is built from 13 residues. Germline values: CDR1 SGHTA, CDR2 FQGNSA. The V gene end was trimmed by 5 bases and the J gene end by 7 bases; junction bases not matched to a gene: 7. Findings and limits, study-wide: In blood, top tumor clones expanded by 2 weeks, shrinking by 4.

The chain couples TRBV7-2 to TRBJ1-2; 7 positions match TRBD1. The sequence derives from a woman aged 65 to 85 with renal cell carcinoma. Sample: blood, taken from a patient whose treatment included radiotherapy and nephrectomy. The CDR3 protein is CASSRQGDCGYTF. The DNA for the CDR3 is TGTGCCAGCAGCCGACAGGGAGACTGTGGCTACACCTTC.